Given below is one T cell receptor (beta chain) in context. Unmatched junction bases numbered 8, after V lost 8 bases and J lost 10 bases. The CDR3 length is 14 residues. Per germline, CDR1 MRHNA and CDR2 SNTAGT. These data belong to a study of blood T cell repertoires in COVID-19. The wider study: PBMCs, B-cell-depleted T cells, or T cells provided the cDNA or gDNA that made up the material.

As handled by the study authors: Amplification with reference gene primers provided the estimates of nucleated cell counts. This table comes from immunoSEQ multiplex PCR, and its TCRdb copy is limited to in-frame clones, with some not included. The V and J calls and clone size come from that table; D and trimming were worked out from the DNA. This sample has roughly 260,000 clones, with about 90% found just once. V and J are TRBV6-4 and TRBJ1-6; TRBD1 matches at 10 bases. The sequence was collected from a woman aged 25-40 years with COVID-19, enrolled during active disease. The sequencing sample was made of peripheral blood. In DNA form, the CDR3 reads TGTGCCAGCGCAGCGACAGGGGGCTCCTCACCCCTCCACTTT. Translating it yields CASAATGGSSPLHF.